This TCR beta chain derives from a study of graft-versus-host responses after intestinal transplantation. As for the study in general: The transplants performed in recipients were multivisceral, liver-intestinal, or isolated intestinal.

Germline V gives CDR1 SGDLS, CDR2 YYNGEE. The V segment lost 3 bases and the J segment 1 base; nucleotides outside the gene matches: 3. The CDR3 spans 15 residues. The sample holds one count of this clone. As yet, its antigen is unknown. Study results and caveats: Subjects displaying graft-donor T cell macrochimerism possessed elevated graft-versus-host to host-versus-graft clonal ratios inside allografts.

Clones were sequenced by immunoSEQ multiplex PCR, and TCRdb holds only the in-frame ones, with some missing. Of around 45,000 clones in the sample, around nine tenths are singletons; the top ten hold approximately 2.7%. This specimen consisted of unstimulated CD4+ T cells sorted from spleen or lymph node cells, obtained before transplant. V is TRBV9 and J is TRBJ2-3; the match to TRBD2 covers 9 bases. This TCR was sampled from a human donor who was the organ donor for an intestinal transplant. CDR3 nucleotide sequence: TGTGCCAGCAGCGAGGCGGGAGGGCGCACAGATACGCAGTATTTT. It encodes CASSEAGGRTDTQYF. Full variable domain (missing parts from reference TRBV9 and TRBJ2-3): DSGVTQTPKHLITATGQRVTLRCSPRSGDLSVYWYQQSLDQGLQFLIQYYNGEERAKGNILERFSAQQFPDLHSELNLSSLELGDSALYFCASSEAGGRTDTQYFGPGTRLTVL.